This T cell receptor beta chain was found in a study of T cells after yellow fever vaccination. V shed 1 base and J 10 bases; nucleotides not matched to a gene: 7. CDR3 length equals 13 residues. The germline V gene encodes CDR1 DFQATT and CDR2 SNEGSKA (reference sequence). Study-wide results and caveats: The study re-detected most primary-vaccination clones after the booster (96% CD4, around 89% CD8). Weaker, the secondary response had a peak occurring faster, on day 5 versus 15. Relatively few clonotypes were ones that appeared in both CD4 and CD8 compartments.

MiXCR, run by TCRdb on the 5' RACE reads, gives a single entry per CDR3 protein. The repertoire has about 550,000 distinct CDR3 sequences, roughly 19% of them found once; the top ten carry 13% to 15%. Many counts were recorded for this clonotype. No antigen is known for it. The chain has TRBV20-1 and TRBJ2-1; 7 bases line up with TRBD2. Sequencing used PBMCs, obtained 15 days after the yellow fever booster vaccination. This clonotype was obtained from a man in his thirties or forties who received the YFV17D yellow fever vaccine. In nucleotides, the CDR3 is TGCAGTGCTAGAGTGGCGGGACTACCGGAGCAGTTCTTC. It is translated as CSARVAGLPEQFF.